This T cell receptor (beta chain) comes out of a study of OX40 agonist ivuxolimab in advanced cancers. Study results and limitations: Clonal expansion by week 6 occurred in CD4+ and CD8+ blood T cells (at 0.1 to 3.0 mg/kg). Among the lowest peripheral clonal expansion occurred in 0.1-3.0 mg/kg partial responders.

Assay: immunoSEQ multiplex PCR; the TCRdb copy retains only in-frame clones and omits some. The sample records tens of thousands of clones, 80% to 85% being singletons. Details on this clone: Its antigen is not known.

The TCR originated in an adult with an advanced solid tumor such as melanoma, head and neck, liver or kidney cancer. Sequences were derived from CD4+ or CD8+ T cells sorted from blood, sampled in a trial of the OX40 agonist ivuxolimab.

The CDR3 DNA sequence: TGTGCCACCAATGGTCGGCAGGTCTATGGCTACACCTTC. Its protein product is CATNGRQVYGYTF. The chain couples TRBV10-3 to TRBJ1-2, with D unresolved. CDR1 and CDR2 from the germline V gene are ENHRY and SYGVKD. Trimming removed 10 bases at V and 4 bases at J, with 16 bases between. The CDR3 has 13 amino acids.